This T cell receptor (beta chain) is from a study of response to subunit inactivated influenza vaccine. Via MiXCR, TCRdb re-called the RT-PCR reads, giving one row per CDR3 protein. The sample carries hundreds of thousands of distinct CDR3 sequences, around 8% recorded once. Overall study results and limits: Only a handful of new T cells, the authors suggested, are recruited with each seasonal influenza vaccination.

The CDR3 spans 14 residues. Per the germline V gene, CDR1 is DFQATT and CDR2 is SNEGSKA (reference sequence). This clonotype was seen a few times. Antigen: not known. The V and J genes are TRBV20-1 and TRBJ2-7, with D possibly being TRBD2 (6 bases). Sequencing used PBMCs from blood, obtained around 25 months after vaccination. The sequence was obtained from a man in his fifties or sixties who received an inactivated influenza vaccine. DNA of the CDR3: TGCAGCGCGGGACCGGGACGGGGCTCCTACGAGCAGTACTTC. Translation: CSAGPGRGSYEQYF.